These T cell receptor beta chains were read from a single sample in a study of T cell changes during pregnancy in multiple sclerosis. Data came from immunoSEQ multiplex PCR; TCRdb stores just in-frame clones and leaves some out. The table has 100,000 or so clones, around 92% seen once. The sequenced sample was peripheral blood, obtained after pregnancy. The receptors shown here come from a female donor with multiple sclerosis, enrolled in a pregnancy study. The CDR3 runs from the conserved cysteine through the conserved F or W. A D gene is named only where the DNA matches it firmly. Clone sizes are given selectively: once, few, many, or a class where the clone is expanded.

size	D	V	J	CDR3	DNA
NA	NA	TRBV7-2	TRBJ2-5	CASSLGGALETQYF	TGTGCCAGCAGCTTGGGCGGGGCATTAGAGACCCAGTACTTC
few	NA	TRBV30	TRBJ1-1	CAWSLSGATEAFF	TGTGCCTGGAGCCTCTCAGGGGCCACTGAAGCTTTCTTT
NA	NA	TRBV7-9	TRBJ2-2	CASSSPANTGELFF	TGTGCCAGCAGCTCCCCCGCGAACACCGGGGAGCTGTTTTTT
NA	NA	TRBV5-6	TRBJ1-5	CASSLGRDQPQHF	TGTGCCAGCAGCTTGGGACGGGATCAGCCCCAGCATTTT
NA	TRBD1	TRBV9	TRBJ1-2	CASSVESGGVPYGYTF	TGTGCCAGCAGCGTAGAATCAGGGGGAGTGCCCTATGGCTACACCTTC
NA	TRBD1	TRBV28	TRBJ2-1	CASSSHRGKQFF	TGTGCCAGCAGTTCCCACAGGGGGAAGCAGTTCTTC
NA	TRBD1	TRBV5-4	TRBJ1-1	CASSFGGGQGMGMNTEAFF	TGTGCCAGCAGCTTTGGAGGGGGACAGGGGATGGGGATGAACACTGAAGCTTTCTTT
NA	NA	TRBV19	TRBJ1-1	CASSRQLNTEAFF	TGTGCCAGTTCACGACAGCTGAACACTGAAGCTTTCTTT
NA	NA	TRBV4-3	TRBJ1-4	CASSQKWAAITTNEKLFF	TGCGCCAGCAGCCAAAAATGGGCTGCTATTACAACTAATGAAAAACTGTTTTTT
NA	NA	TRBV11-1	TRBJ2-7	CASRYGNSDEQYF	TGTGCCAGCAGATACGGGAATTCCGACGAGCAGTACTTC
NA	TRBD1	TRBV7-2	TRBJ1-5	CASSLNSRGTGGNNQPQHF	TGTGCCAGCAGCTTAAACAGCCGAGGGACAGGGGGTAACAATCAGCCCCAGCATTTT
NA	TRBD1	TRBV27	TRBJ1-2	CASSPGQGYYGYTF	TGTGCCAGCAGTCCAGGACAGGGGTACTATGGCTACACCTTC
NA	TRBD1	TRBV6-6	TRBJ2-1	CASNKDRGRNEQFF	TGTGCCAGCAATAAGGACAGGGGGCGTAATGAGCAGTTCTTC
NA	TRBD1	TRBV28	TRBJ1-1	CASSSLRRGTVKTEAFF	TGTGCCAGCAGTTCCTTACGTCGCGGGACAGTGAAAACTGAAGCTTTCTTT
NA	NA	TRBV2	TRBJ2-5	CASTARGRETQYF	TGTGCCAGCACGGCCAGGGGCAGGGAGACCCAGTACTTC
once	TRBD2	TRBV11-3	TRBJ2-1	CASSLGGSYNEQFF	TGTGCCAGCAGCTTGGGCGGGAGCTATAATGAGCAGTTCTTC
NA	NA	TRBV20-1	TRBJ1-1	CSARSVRGAFF	TGCAGTGCTAGGTCGGTGCGAGGTGCTTTCTTT
few	TRBD1	TRBV28	TRBJ1-1	CASTPGGTEAFF	TGTGCCAGCACTCCAGGGGGAACTGAAGCTTTCTTT
NA	TRBD1	TRBV18	TRBJ2-1	CASSPGTGVYNEQFF	TGTGCCAGCTCACCCGGGACAGGGGTATACAATGAGCAGTTCTTC
NA	TRBD2	TRBV6-6	TRBJ2-7	CASSYPGTSGNQQYF	TGTGCCAGCAGTTACCCCGGGACTAGCGGGAACCAGCAGTACTTC
NA	TRBD1	TRBV4-1	TRBJ2-7	CASSQDDTGGRYEQYF	TGCGCCAGCAGCCAAGATGACACAGGGGGTAGGTACGAGCAGTACTTC
NA	NA	TRBV18	TRBJ1-1	CASSPRVENTEAFF	TGTGCCAGCTCACCGCGGGTGGAGAACACTGAAGCTTTCTTT
once	NA	TRBV19	TRBJ1-1	CASRQTGVNLAEAFF	TGTGCCAGTAGACAGACGGGGGTAAATTTGGCTGAAGCTTTCTTT
NA	TRBD1	TRBV9	TRBJ2-7	CASSSRDRGDEQYF	TGTGCCAGCAGTTCCCGGGACAGGGGTGACGAGCAGTACTTC
NA	NA	TRBV5-6	TRBJ1-3	CASSLFAKLSGNTIYF	TGTGCCAGCAGCTTGTTTGCCAAACTCTCTGGAAACACCATATATTTT
NA	NA	TRBV27	TRBJ2-3	CASSLGPYTDTQYF	TGTGCCAGCAGTTTAGGTCCCTACACAGATACGCAGTATTTT
NA	NA	TRBV5-1	TRBJ2-3	CASRATSTDTQYF	TGCGCCAGCAGGGCGACTAGCACAGATACGCAGTATTTT
NA	TRBD2	TRBV7-3	TRBJ2-1	CASSLTGTTNNEQFF	TGTGCCAGCAGCTTAACCGGGACTACAAACAATGAGCAGTTCTTC
NA	TRBD2	TRBV5-1	TRBJ2-1	CASSLAGTSGSYEQFF	TGCGCCAGCAGCTTGGCCGGGACTAGCGGGAGCTATGAGCAGTTCTTC
NA	TRBD1	TRBV6-5	TRBJ2-7	CASRQGVLGEQYF	TGTGCCAGCAGACAGGGGGTATTGGGGGAGCAGTACTTC
NA	TRBD1	TRBV7-6	TRBJ1-6	CASSTGTGSSPLHF	TGTGCCAGCAGCACCGGGACAGGCTCTTCACCCCTCCACTTT
NA	NA	TRBV4-2	TRBJ1-4	CASSQDRGYEKLFF	TGTGCCAGCAGCCAAGATAGGGGATATGAAAAACTGTTTTTT
NA	TRBD1	TRBV7-9	TRBJ1-1	CASSSTGQVLNTEAFF	TGTGCCAGCAGCTCGACGGGACAGGTCTTGAACACTGAAGCTTTCTTT
NA	NA	TRBV5-1	TRBJ1-1	CASSPRQEPNTEAFF	TGCGCCAGCAGCCCCAGACAGGAACCGAACACTGAAGCTTTCTTT
NA	NA	TRBV4-2	TRBJ2-7	CASSQELASYEQYF	TGTGCCAGCAGCCAAGAACTAGCTTCCTACGAGCAGTACTTC
NA	TRBD2	TRBV5-1	TRBJ2-1	CASSLRRGVYNEQFF	TGCGCCAGCAGCTTGAGGCGGGGGGTCTACAATGAGCAGTTCTTC
NA	NA	TRBV19	TRBJ1-5	CASSIHPNQPQHF	TGTGCCAGTAGTATCCATCCCAATCAGCCCCAGCATTTT
once	NA	TRBV30	TRBJ1-5	CAWSAGARQPQHF	TGTGCCTGGTCCGCGGGGGCGCGGCAGCCCCAGCATTTT
NA	NA	TRBV11-2	TRBJ2-7	CASSSSYEQYF	TGTGCCAGCTCCAGTTCCTACGAGCAGTACTTC
NA	TRBD1	TRBV5-1	TRBJ1-3	CASSPGQVGNTIYF	TGCGCCAGCAGCCCGGGACAGGTGGGAAACACCATATATTTT
once	TRBD2	TRBV30	TRBJ2-1	CAWSVFSLAGGGSSNEQFF	TGTGCCTGGAGTGTTTTTAGTCTAGCGGGAGGGGGTTCCAGCAATGAGCAGTTCTTC
NA	NA	TRBV7-8	TRBJ2-5	CASSLKGGSGQETQYF	TGTGCCAGCAGCTTAAAAGGTGGGAGCGGCCAAGAGACCCAGTACTTC
NA	TRBD1	TRBV5-1	TRBJ1-2	CASSPGTGGNGYTF	TGCGCCAGCAGCCCAGGGACAGGGGGGAATGGCTACACCTTC
NA	TRBD2	TRBV4-2	TRBJ2-2	CASSQDNWLAGAAGELFF	TGTGCCAGCAGCCAAGATAATTGGCTAGCGGGAGCAGCCGGGGAGCTGTTTTTT
NA	TRBD1	TRBV7-3	TRBJ2-2	CASSSDLRGTGELFF	TGTGCCAGCAGCTCGGATCTCAGGGGGACCGGGGAGCTGTTTTTT
NA	NA	TRBV9	TRBJ1-6	CASSVYAGSGNSPLHF	TGTGCCAGCAGCGTATACGCAGGGTCGGGTAATTCACCCCTCCACTTT
NA	NA	TRBV7-8	TRBJ2-1	CASSSLVYNEQFF	TGTGCCAGCAGCTCGCTAGTGTACAATGAGCAGTTCTTC
NA	NA	TRBV5-4	TRBJ1-4	CASSHKKEANEKLFF	TGTGCCAGCAGCCATAAAAAGGAGGCTAATGAAAAACTGTTTTTT
NA	NA	TRBV21-1	TRBJ2-7	CASSSLDRPCYEQYF	TGTGCCAGCAGCAGCCTTGACAGGCCCTGCTACGAGCAGTACTTC
NA	NA	TRBV2	TRBJ2-3	CASSVLTDTQYF	TGTGCCAGCAGTGTGCTAACAGATACGCAGTATTTT